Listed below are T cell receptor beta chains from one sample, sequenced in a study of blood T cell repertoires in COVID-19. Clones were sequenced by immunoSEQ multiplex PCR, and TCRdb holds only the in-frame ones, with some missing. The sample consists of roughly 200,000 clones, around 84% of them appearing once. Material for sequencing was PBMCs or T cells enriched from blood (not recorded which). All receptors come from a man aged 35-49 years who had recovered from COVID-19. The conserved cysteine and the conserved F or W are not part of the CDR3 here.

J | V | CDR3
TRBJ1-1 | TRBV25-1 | ASSAGTVNTEAF
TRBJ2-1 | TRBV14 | ASSQYLQGREF
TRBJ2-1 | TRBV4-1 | ASSPPGVARNNEQF
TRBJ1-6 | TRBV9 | ASSVGTAYNSPLH
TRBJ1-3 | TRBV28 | ASSTMGGDGSGNTIY
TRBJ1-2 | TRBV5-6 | ASSLVAGASGYT
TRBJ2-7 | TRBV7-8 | ASSLGGASYEQY
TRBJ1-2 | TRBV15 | ATSRDIVRGKDT
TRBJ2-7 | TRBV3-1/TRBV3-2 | ASSLRGGPYEQY
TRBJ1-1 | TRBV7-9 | ASSSADRGEGEAF
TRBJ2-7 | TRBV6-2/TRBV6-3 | ASSYDLAGPYYEQY
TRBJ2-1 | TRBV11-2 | ASSLAGGNYNEQF
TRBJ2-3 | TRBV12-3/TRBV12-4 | ASILGGTQY
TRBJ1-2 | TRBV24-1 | ATSVTANYGYT
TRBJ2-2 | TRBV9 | ASSVRGDTGELF
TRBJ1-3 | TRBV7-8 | ASSPGTGAGNTIY
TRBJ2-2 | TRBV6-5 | ASTRDRGDGELF
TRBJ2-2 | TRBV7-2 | ASSLRMRDTGELF
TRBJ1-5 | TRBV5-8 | ASSLSGSPQH
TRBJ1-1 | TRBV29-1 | SSNLGDGGTEAF
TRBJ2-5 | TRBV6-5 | ASSYERGRAQETQY
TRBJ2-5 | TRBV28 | ASSGGTGPQETQY
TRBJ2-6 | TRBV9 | ASSGGISGDFSGANVLT
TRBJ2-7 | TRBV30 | AWSVTTGNYEQY
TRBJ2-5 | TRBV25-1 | ASSENIGARGETQY
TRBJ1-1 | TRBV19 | ASRTGTGSEAF
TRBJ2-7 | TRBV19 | ASSINGLSYEQY
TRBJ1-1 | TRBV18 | ASSPQTGVNTEAF
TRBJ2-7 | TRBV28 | ASSPTGSSYEQY
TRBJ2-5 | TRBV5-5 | ASSLSAGGGQETQY
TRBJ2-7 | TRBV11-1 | ASSLNMGLAAYEQY
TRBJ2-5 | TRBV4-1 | ASSHSSQGETQY
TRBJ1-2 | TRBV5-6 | ASRILGYGYT
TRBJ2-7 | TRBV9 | ASSVSGLANYEQY
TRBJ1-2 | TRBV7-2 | ASSFYSGQINYGYT
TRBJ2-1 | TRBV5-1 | ASSLPGQGSGNEQF
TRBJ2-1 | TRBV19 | ASSIGTSGSNEQF
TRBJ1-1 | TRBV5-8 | ASSPEVRVAF
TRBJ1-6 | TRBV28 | ASRKQGVSPLH
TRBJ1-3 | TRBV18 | ASSLDRVGNTIY
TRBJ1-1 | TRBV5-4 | ASRVGGLNTEAF
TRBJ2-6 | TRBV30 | AWTAGANVLT
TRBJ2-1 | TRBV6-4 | ASSALAGVGNEQF
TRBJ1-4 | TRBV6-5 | ASSDRTGDEKLF
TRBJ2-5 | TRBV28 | ASSHHGVGEGKETQY
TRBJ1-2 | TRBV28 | ASTTTDRGYT
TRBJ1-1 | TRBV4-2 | ASSGTRDRVLVNTEAF
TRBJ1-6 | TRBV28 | ASSFGVGDNSPLH
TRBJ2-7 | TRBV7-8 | ASSRSPGQGAYYEQY
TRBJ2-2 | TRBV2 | ASSEGTGIAGELF
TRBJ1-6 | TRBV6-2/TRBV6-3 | ASSDRDRGYNSPLH
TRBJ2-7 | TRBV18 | ASSPGQGISYEQY
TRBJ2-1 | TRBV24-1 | ATSDILAGEGNEQF